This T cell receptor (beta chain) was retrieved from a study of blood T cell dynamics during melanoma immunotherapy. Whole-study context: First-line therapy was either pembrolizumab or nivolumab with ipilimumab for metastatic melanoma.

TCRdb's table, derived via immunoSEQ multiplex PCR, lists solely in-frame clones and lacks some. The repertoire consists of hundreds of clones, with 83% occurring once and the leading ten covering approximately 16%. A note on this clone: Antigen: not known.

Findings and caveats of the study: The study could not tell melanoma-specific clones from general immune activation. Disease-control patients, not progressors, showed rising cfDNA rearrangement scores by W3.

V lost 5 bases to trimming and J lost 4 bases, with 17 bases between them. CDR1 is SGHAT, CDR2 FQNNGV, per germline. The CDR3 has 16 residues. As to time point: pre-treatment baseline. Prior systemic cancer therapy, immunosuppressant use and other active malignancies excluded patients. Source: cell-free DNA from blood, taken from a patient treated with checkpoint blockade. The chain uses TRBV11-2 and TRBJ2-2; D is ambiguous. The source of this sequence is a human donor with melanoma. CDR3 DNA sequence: TGTGCCAGCAGCCCGCCTGGGTTACGGCGCACCGGGGAGCTGTTTTTT. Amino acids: CASSPPGLRRTGELFF.